This TCR beta chain comes out of a study of Graves' ophthalmopathy and Graves' hyperthyroidism. Investigators amplified TCR beta CDR3 regions from RNA transcripts. The workflow started with a first-round RT-PCR run with HTBI primers and then moved on to a second-round multiplex PCR. TCRdb ran MiXCR on the multiplex PCR reads and lists one entry per CDR3 protein. The table records roughly 500,000 distinct CDR3 sequences, 13% to 15% of them present only once. If patients had other autoimmune diseases, uncontrolled infections, pregnancy or lactation, they were excluded. About this clonotype itself: What it recognizes is unknown. The CDR3 ends on some other residue instead of the conserved phenylalanine or tryptophan, so this is likely a read error.

CDR1 and CDR2 from the germline V gene are MNHNS and SASEGT. The CDR3 is made up of 13 amino acids. V shed 8 bases, J shed 4 bases, and the junction held 5 bases outside the gene matches. General study results and limits: Stable hyperthyroidism and ophthalmopathy were told apart by a 13-signature model, which achieved about 88% sensitivity and nearly 84% specificity.

The rearrangement links TRBV6-1 to TRBJ1-1; TRBD1 aligns across 9 bases. This receptor was obtained from a woman aged 30 to 39 with Graves' ophthalmopathy. Sequenced input: blood. In DNA, the CDR3 is TGTGCCAGCGATGACAGGGGGGTCACTGAAGCTTTCGTT. Amino acid sequence: CASDDRGVTEAFV.